Shown below are 14 T cell receptor beta chains from a single sample sequenced in a study of T cells in narcolepsy. Libraries were prepared by immunoSEQ multiplex PCR; TCRdb keeps only in-frame clonotypes and omits some of them. Among roughly 30,000 clones listed, 87% were seen once. The specimen was memory (CD45RA-) CD4+ T cells from blood. The receptors shown here come from a human donor in good health.

The chain recombines TRBV7-3 with TRBJ2-1; 8 positions match TRBD2. After removal of 2 bases from V and 6 bases from J, the junction contained 3 bases not matched to a gene. The CDR3 is 14 amino acids. Germline CDR1 SGHTA, CDR2 FQGTGA. CDR3 residues: CASSLAGGPNEQFF. CDR3 DNA sequence: TGTGCCAGCAGCTTAGCGGGAGGCCCCAATGAGCAGTTCTTC.

The rearrangement uses TRBV23-1 and TRBJ1-4, with D perhaps TRBD1 (6 bases). TRBV23-1 is labeled an ORF, and its function is uncertain. Trimming removed 4 bases from V and 8 bases from J, with 11 bases in between. The CDR3 has 13 residues. CDR3 sequence (DNA): TGCGCCAGCAGTCTTCGCACAGGGGAAAAACTGTTTTTT. Translation: CASSLRTGEKLFF.

Comment on this clone: One end of the junction is discordant with germline, which a read error may explain. The chain joins TRBV11-2 to TRBJ1-6; 7 bases match TRBD1. Germline V gene data show CDR1 as SGHAT and CDR2 as FQNNGV. The CDR3 runs 15 residues. CDR3 sequence reads: CASNLSGQHQMPLHF. CDR3 sequence (DNA): TGTGCCAGCAACTTATCGGGACAGCACCAGATGCCCCTCCACTTT.

J is TRBJ2-1 and V is TRBV4-3, with D perhaps given as TRBD1 or TRBD2 (5 bases each). Germline V CDR1 and CDR2: LGHNA, YSLEER. Trimming took 0 bases from V and 8 from J, leaving 35 bases between them. This CDR3 region has 22 residues. The CDR3 spells CASSQEVWRVTGLNGIEDEQFF. Written as DNA, the CDR3 is TGCGCCAGCAGCCAAGAGGTGTGGAGAGTCACGGGGCTTAATGGGATAGAGGATGAGCAGTTCTTC.

The chain links TRBV18 to TRBJ1-1; possibly TRBD1 for D (6 bases). V was shortened by 2 bases and J by 3 bases, with 10 bases between the two germline ends. The germline V gene has CDR1 KGHSH and CDR2 LQKENI. The length of the CDR3 is 14 residues. Here the CDR3 DNA reads TGTGCCAGCTCACCAGAGAGGGGGGACACTGAAGCTTTCTTT. It yields the protein CASSPERGDTEAFF.

V is TRBV6-6 and J is TRBJ2-2; TRBD1 or TRBD2 may be the D gene (5 bases each). The CDR3 length is 11 residues. Trimming stripped 10 bases from V and 7 bases from J, with 10 bases between. Germline assignment: CDR1 MNHNY and CDR2 SVGAGI (reference sequence). The CDR3 spells CATGRVGELFF. The CDR3 DNA sequence: TGTGCCACGGGGCGGGTCGGGGAGCTGTTTTTT.

The chain joins TRBV5-1 to TRBJ1-6; D gene uncertain. The V end was cut by 1 base, the J end by 7 bases, with 12 bases between. The V gene's germline CDR1 is SGHRS and CDR2 YFSETQ. The CDR3 covers 15 residues. The CDR3, as DNA: TGCGCCAGCAGCTTGAGGGAACGCGGGAATTCACCCCTCCACTTT. Amino acids: CASSLRERGNSPLHF.

The genes are TRBV7-6 and TRBJ2-2; 9 nucleotides line up with TRBD2. This CDR3 region has 16 residues. Per germline, CDR1 SGHVS and CDR2 FNYEAQ. After removal of 5 bases from V and 1 base from J, the junction contained 5 bases not matched to a gene. The CDR3 region is CASSPIAGVNTGELFF. The CDR3 nucleotides read TGTGCCAGCAGCCCCATAGCGGGAGTGAACACCGGGGAGCTGTTTTTT.

The chain is built from TRBV27 and TRBJ1-2, with D hard to call. Germline CDR1 is MNHEY and CDR2 is SMNVEV (reference sequence). CDR3 length equals 12 residues. V was trimmed by 10 bases and J by 1 base, leaving 10 bases between them. As DNA, the CDR3 is TGTGCCACCGCGACCGATAACTATGGCTACACCTTC. This translates into CATATDNYGYTF.

The V call is TRBV19, the J call TRBJ1-2; no clear D. The CDR3 length is 14 residues. Deletions cut 6 bases from V and 4 bases from J, with 15 bases between. Germline V gene data show CDR1 as LNHDA and CDR2 as SQIVND (reference sequence). CDR3 residues: CASRFVDASYGYTF. CDR3 DNA: TGTGCCAGTAGGTTTGTAGACGCCTCCTATGGCTACACCTTC. Full variable domain (outside the CDR3, taken from reference TRBV19 and TRBJ1-2): DGGITQSPKYLFRKEGQNVTLSCEQNLNHDAMYWYRQDPGQGLRLIYYSQIVNDFQKGDIAEGYSVSREKKESFPLTVTSAQKNPTAFYLCASRFVDASYGYTFGSGTRLTVV.

The genes are TRBV6-6 and TRBJ1-1, with TRBD1 identical over 7 bases. Per the germline V gene, CDR1 is MNHNY and CDR2 is SVGAGI (reference sequence). CDR3 length equals 14 residues. J lost 2 bases, V lost 4 bases, and 4 bases had no gene match. CDR3 sequence (DNA): TGTGCCAGCAGTTCCAACAGGGGCAACACTGAAGCTTTCTTT. It specifies CASSSNRGNTEAFF.

J is TRBJ1-5 and V is TRBV27; D gene ambiguous. The CDR3 totals 14 residues. Germline CDR1 is MNHEY and CDR2 is SMNVEV (reference sequence). V gave up 1 base and J gave up 7 bases, with 11 bases separating them. CDR3 nucleotides: TGTGCCAGCAGTTTATTTGGATTTGGACAGCCCCAGCATTTT. This translates into CASSLFGFGQPQHF.

The J gene is TRBJ1-5, the V gene TRBV6-1, with 7 bases fitting TRBD1. V lost 6 bases, J lost 0 bases, and 5 bases stayed unmatched. The CDR3 contains 15 residues. Germline CDR1 reads MNHNS; CDR2 reads SASEGT. The CDR3 here is CASRRGQSSNQPQHF. In nucleotides, the CDR3 is TGTGCCAGCAGGAGGGGACAGAGTAGCAATCAGCCCCAGCATTTT.

The rearrangement links TRBV10-1 to TRBJ2-1; TRBD2 matches at 8 bases. The CDR3 length is 15 residues. Looked up from germline, CDR1 is WNHNN and CDR2 is SYGVQD (reference sequence). J lost 10 bases, V lost 2 bases, and 10 bases had no gene match. The CDR3 sequence is CASSETGGATGEQFF. CDR3 DNA: TGCGCCAGCAGTGAGACGGGGGGGGCAACTGGGGAGCAGTTCTTC.